The rows below give T cell receptor beta chains drawn from one sample of a study of blood T cell repertoires in COVID-19. The protocol was immunoSEQ multiplex PCR, while the TCRdb copy is restricted to in-frame clones and leaves out a portion. The sample consists of tens of thousands of clones, around 81% of them appearing once. The source material was peripheral blood. These receptor sequences come from a woman of 80 years or more with acute or convalescent COVID-19. The conserved cysteine and the conserved F or W are not part of the CDR3 here.

v_call	j_call	cdr3_aa
TRBV28	TRBJ1-4	ASSAGGGVGEKLF
TRBV14	TRBJ2-3	ASSPRLAGGLFSPY
TRBV7-3	TRBJ2-6	ASSLGAVGANVLT
TRBV7-8	TRBJ2-5	ASASGGAQETQY
TRBV10-1	TRBJ1-5	ASTLKKDRGRNQPQH
TRBV30	TRBJ1-2	AWRRTGHGYT
TRBV28	TRBJ1-6	ASRWALNSPLH
TRBV28	TRBJ1-2	ASSLGTGGKGDYGYT
TRBV5-4	TRBJ2-3	ASSPRLAGGTDTQY
TRBV2	TRBJ2-2	ASSGRGTGELF
TRBV30	TRBJ2-2	AWSVGSPGSGELF
TRBV7-6	TRBJ2-7	ASSRLGTGGLEQY
TRBV12-3/TRBV12-4	TRBJ1-1	ASRGGYTEAF
TRBV7-9	TRBJ1-6	ASSRGQGVGSYNSPLH
TRBV7-9	TRBJ1-1	ASSLTGVNTEAF
TRBV30	TRBJ1-3	AWSGQGYTIY
TRBV6-1	TRBJ1-5	ASSEALVTGNQPQH
TRBV19	TRBJ2-3	ASTAGITDTQY
TRBV6-6	TRBJ2-1	ATFSNEQF
TRBV7-9	TRBJ1-1	ASSSDIFTEAF
TRBV11-3	TRBJ1-1	ASSLQGATGTEAF
TRBV6-2/TRBV6-3	TRBJ2-6	ASSTRGRNSGANVLT
TRBV2	TRBJ2-1	ASNPGGGAWGNEQF
TRBV27	TRBJ1-3	ASRAGGGNTIY
TRBV9	TRBJ2-4	ASSETGGQNIQY
TRBV13	TRBJ1-3	ASSPTTISGNTIY
TRBV6-5	TRBJ1-2	ASSSPGVSDYGYT
TRBV6-6	TRBJ1-4	ASTLGGRGNEKLF
TRBV10-1	TRBJ1-1	ASGTGLDTEAF
TRBV24-1	TRBJ2-3	ATSDAHYLGTSGGADTQY
TRBV5-4	TRBJ2-7	ASSLGTSGGAREQY
TRBV2	TRBJ2-7	ASKRDWDHEQY
TRBV29-1	TRBJ1-1	SVDRPNTEAF
TRBV2	TRBJ1-6	ASLGGLSSYNSPLH
TRBV20-1	TRBJ2-1	SASTHWDRGPYNEQF
TRBV5-4	TRBJ2-5	ASSPGTAQGETQY
TRBV6-1	TRBJ1-4	ASSETGKGEKLF
TRBV5-1	TRBJ2-2	ASSASGGAPGELF
TRBV18	TRBJ1-5	ASSPEAAPNQPQH
TRBV3-1/TRBV3-2	TRBJ2-3	ASSQTGGPQY
TRBV6-5	TRBJ1-4	ASRRQGTNEKLF
TRBV19	TRBJ1-4	ASSPDRATNEKLF
TRBV12-3/TRBV12-4	TRBJ1-2	ASSPGAPQPD